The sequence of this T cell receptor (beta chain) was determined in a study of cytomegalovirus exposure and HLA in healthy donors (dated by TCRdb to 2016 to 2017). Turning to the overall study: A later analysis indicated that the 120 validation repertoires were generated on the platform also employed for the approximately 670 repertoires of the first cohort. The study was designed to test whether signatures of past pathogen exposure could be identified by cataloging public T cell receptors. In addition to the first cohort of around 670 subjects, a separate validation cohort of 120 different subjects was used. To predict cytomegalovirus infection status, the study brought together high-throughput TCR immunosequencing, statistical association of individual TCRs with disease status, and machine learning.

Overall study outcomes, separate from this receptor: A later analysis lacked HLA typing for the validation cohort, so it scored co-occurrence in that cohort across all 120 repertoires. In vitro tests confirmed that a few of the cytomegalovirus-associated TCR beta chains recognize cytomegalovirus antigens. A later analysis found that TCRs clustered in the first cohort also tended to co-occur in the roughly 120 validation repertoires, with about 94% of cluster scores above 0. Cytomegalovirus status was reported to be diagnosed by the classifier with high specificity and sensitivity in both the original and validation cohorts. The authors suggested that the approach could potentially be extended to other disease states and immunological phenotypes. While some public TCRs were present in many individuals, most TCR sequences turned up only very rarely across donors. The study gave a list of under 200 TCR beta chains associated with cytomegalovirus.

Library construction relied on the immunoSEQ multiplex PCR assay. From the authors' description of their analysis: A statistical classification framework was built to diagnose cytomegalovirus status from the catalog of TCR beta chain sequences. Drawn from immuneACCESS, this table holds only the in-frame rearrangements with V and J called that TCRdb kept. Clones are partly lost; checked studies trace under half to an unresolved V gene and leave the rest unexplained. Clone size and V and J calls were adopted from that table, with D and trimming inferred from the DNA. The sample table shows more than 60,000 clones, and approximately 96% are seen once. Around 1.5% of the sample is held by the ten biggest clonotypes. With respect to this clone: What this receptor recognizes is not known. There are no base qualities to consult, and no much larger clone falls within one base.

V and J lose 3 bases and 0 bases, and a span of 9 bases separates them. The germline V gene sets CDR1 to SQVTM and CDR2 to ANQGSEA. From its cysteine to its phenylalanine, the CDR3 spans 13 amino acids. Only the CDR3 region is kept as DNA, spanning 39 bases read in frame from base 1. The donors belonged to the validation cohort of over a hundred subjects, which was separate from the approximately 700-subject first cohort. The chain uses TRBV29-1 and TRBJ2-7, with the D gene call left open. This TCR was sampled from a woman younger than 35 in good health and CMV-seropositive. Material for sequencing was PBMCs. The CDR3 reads CSVDGESSYEQYF. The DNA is TGCAGCGTTGACGGTGAAAGCTCCTACGAGCAGTACTTC.